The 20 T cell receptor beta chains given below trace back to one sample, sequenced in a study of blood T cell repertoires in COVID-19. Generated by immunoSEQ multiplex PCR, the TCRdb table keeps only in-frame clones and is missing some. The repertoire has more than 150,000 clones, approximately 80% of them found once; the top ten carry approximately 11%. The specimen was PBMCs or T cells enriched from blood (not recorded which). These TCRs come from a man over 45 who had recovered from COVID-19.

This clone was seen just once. The DNA for the CDR3 is TGTGCCAGCAGTTTAGGAGACAGGAATAATTCACCCCTCCACTTT. Protein sequence: CASSLGDRNNSPLHF. The J gene is TRBJ1-6, the V gene TRBV28, with a possible D match to TRBD1 (6 bases). CDR1 is MDHEN, CDR2 SYDVKM, per germline. Trimming pared 2 bases from V and 5 bases from J, leaving 10 bases between. The CDR3 totals 15 residues.

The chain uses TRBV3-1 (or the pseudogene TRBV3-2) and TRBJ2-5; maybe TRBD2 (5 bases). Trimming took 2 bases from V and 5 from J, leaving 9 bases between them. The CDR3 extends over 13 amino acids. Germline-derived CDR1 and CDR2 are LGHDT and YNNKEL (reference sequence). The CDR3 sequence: CASSQPGIETQYF. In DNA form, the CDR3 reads TGTGCCAGCAGCCAACCGGGGATCGAGACCCAGTACTTC.

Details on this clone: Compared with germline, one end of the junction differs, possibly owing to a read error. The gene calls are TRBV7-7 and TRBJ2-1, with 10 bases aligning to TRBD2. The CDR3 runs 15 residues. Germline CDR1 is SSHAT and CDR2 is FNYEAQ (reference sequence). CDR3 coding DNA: TGTGCTAGCAGCCCTTTAGCGGGAGGACTTGATGAGCAGTTCTTC. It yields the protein CASSPLAGGLDEQFF.

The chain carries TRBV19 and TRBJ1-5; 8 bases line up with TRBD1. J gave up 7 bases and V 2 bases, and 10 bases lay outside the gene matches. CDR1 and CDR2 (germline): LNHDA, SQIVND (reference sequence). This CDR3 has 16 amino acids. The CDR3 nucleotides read TGTGCCAGTAGTATAAGATGGGCAGGGGGCGAACAGCCCCAGCATTTT. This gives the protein CASSIRWAGGEQPQHF.

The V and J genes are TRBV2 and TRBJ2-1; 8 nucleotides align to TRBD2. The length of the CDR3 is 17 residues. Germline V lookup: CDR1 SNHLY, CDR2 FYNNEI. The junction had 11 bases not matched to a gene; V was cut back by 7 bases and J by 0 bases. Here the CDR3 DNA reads TGTGCCAGCACCAGATGGGGCGGGGGGAGCTCCTACAATGAGCAGTTCTTC. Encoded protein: CASTRWGGGSSYNEQFF. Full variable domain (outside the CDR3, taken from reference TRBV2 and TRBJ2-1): EPEVTQTPSHQVTQMGQEVILRCVPISNHLYFYWYRQILGQKVEFLVSFYNNEISEKSEIFDDQFSVERPDGSNFTLKIRSTKLEDSAMYFCASTRWGGGSSYNEQFFGPGTRLTVL.

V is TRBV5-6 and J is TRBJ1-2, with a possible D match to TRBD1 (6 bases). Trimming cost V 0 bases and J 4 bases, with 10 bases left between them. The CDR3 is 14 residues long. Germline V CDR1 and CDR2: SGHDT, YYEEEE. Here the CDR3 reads CASSLGLTGYGYTF. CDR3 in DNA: TGTGCCAGCAGCTTGGGCCTGACAGGCTATGGCTACACCTTC.

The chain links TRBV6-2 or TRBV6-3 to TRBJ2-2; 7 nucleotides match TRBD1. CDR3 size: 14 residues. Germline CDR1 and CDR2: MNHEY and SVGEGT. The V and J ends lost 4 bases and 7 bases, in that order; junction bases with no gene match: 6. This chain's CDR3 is CASSSGGRIGELFF. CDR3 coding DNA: TGTGCCAGCAGTTCAGGGGGTAGGATCGGGGAGCTGTTTTTT.

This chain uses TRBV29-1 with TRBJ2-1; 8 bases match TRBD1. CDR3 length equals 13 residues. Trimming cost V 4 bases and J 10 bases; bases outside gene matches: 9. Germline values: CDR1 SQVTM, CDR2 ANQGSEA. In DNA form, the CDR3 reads TGCAGCGTTGCCAGACAGGGGTTGGGGGAGCAGTTCTTC. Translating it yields CSVARQGLGEQFF.

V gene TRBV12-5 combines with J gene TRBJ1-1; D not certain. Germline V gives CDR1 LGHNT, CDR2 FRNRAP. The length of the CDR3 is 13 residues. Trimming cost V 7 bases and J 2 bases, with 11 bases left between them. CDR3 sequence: CASAMKPNTEAFF. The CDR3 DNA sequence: TGTGCTAGTGCAATGAAGCCCAACACTGAAGCTTTCTTT.

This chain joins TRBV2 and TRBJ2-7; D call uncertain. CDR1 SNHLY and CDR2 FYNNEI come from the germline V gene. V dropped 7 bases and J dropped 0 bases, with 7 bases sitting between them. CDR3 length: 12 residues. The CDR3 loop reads CASTLSSYEQYF. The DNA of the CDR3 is TGTGCCAGCACCTTGAGCTCCTACGAGCAGTACTTC.

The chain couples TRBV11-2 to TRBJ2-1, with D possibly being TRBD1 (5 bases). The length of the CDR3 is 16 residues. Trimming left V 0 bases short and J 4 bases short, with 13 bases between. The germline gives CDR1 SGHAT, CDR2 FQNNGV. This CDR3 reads CASSLDQRGSYNEQFF. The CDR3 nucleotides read TGTGCCAGCAGCTTAGATCAAAGGGGAAGTTACAATGAGCAGTTCTTC.

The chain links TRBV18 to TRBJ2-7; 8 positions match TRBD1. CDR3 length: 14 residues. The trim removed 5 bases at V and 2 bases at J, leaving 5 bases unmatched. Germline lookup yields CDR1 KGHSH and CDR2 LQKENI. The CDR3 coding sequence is TGTGCCAGCTCAACGGGGACAGGACCCTACGAGCAGTACTTC. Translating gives CASSTGTGPYEQYF.

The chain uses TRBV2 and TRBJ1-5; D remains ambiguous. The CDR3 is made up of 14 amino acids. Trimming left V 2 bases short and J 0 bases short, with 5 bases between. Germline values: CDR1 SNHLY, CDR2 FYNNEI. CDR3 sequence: CASSESNSNQPQHF. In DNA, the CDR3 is TGTGCCAGCAGTGAAAGCAATAGCAATCAGCCCCAGCATTTT.

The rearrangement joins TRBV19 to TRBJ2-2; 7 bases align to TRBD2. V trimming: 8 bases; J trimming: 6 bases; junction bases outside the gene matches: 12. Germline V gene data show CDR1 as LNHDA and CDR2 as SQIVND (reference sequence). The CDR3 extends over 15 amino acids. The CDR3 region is CASALEGRAPGELFF. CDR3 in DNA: TGTGCCAGTGCACTCGAGGGGAGGGCCCCCGGGGAGCTGTTTTTT.

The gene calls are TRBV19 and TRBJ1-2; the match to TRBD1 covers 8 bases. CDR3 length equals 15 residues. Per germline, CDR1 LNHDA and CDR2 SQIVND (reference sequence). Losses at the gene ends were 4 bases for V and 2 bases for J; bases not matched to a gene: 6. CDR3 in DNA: TGTGCCAGTAGTACGCGACAGGGGACAAACTATGGCTACACCTTC. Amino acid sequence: CASSTRQGTNYGYTF. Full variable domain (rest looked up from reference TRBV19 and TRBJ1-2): DGGITQSPKYLFRKEGQNVTLSCEQNLNHDAMYWYRQDPGQGLRLIYYSQIVNDFQKGDIAEGYSVSREKKESFPLTVTSAQKNPTAFYLCASSTRQGTNYGYTFGSGTRLTVV.

CDR3 DNA: TGTGCCAGCAGCGTAGACGAGGGAGGGCCCGGAAATGAGCAGTTCTTC. Residues: CASSVDEGGPGNEQFF. The chain recombines TRBV9 with TRBJ2-1, with 7 bases aligning to TRBD2. Germline V lookup: CDR1 SGDLS, CDR2 YYNGEE. The ends lost 0 bases at V and 7 bases at J; junction bases unmatched: 10. This CDR3 has 16 residues.

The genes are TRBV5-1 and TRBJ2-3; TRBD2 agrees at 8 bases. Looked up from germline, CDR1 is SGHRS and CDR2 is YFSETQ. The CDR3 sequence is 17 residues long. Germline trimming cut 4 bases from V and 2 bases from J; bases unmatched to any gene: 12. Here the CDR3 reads CASSPLGGTSPTDTQYF. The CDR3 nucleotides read TGCGCCAGCAGCCCCCTTGGGGGGACTAGTCCCACAGATACGCAGTATTTT.

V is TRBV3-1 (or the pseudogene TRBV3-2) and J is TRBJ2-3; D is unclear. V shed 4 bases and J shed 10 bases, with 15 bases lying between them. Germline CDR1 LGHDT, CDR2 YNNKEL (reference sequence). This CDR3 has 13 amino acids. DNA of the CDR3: TGTGCCAGCAGCCTAGCAAATCCCCCCTCGCAGTATTTT. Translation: CASSLANPPSQYF.

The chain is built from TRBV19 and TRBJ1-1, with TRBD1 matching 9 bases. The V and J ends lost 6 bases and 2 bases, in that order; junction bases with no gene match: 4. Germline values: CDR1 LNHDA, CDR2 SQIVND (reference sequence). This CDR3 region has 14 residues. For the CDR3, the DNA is TGTGCCAGTAGGCGACAGGGGGTCAACACTGAAGCTTTCTTT. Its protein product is CASRRQGVNTEAFF.

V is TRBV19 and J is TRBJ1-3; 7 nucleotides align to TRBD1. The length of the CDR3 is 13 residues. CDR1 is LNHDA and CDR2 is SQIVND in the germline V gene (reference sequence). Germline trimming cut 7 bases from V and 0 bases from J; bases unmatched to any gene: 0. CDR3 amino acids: CASNRGSGNTIYF. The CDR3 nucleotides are TGTGCCAGTAACAGGGGCTCTGGAAACACCATATATTTT.